Shown below are 15 T cell receptor beta chains from a single sample sequenced in a study of identical twins. TCRdb reanalysed the 5' RACE reads using MiXCR and keeps one entry per CDR3 protein. The sample holds 250,000 to 300,000 distinct CDR3 sequences, around 9.7% seen once. This same sample was also taken into another study, of yellow fever vaccine responses in identical twins.

The specimen was CD8+ T cells sorted from blood. The receptors shown here come from a young woman in good health.

This clonotype has at least ten counts. This chain connects TRBV28 to TRBJ2-3; D is undetermined. In germline, CDR1 is MDHEN, CDR2 SYDVKM. The V and J ends lost 3 bases and 6 bases respectively, with 4 bases between them. The CDR3 loop spans 11 amino acids. The CDR3 nucleotides are TGTGCCAGCAGTTTGGTGGATACGCAGTATTTT. Amino acid sequence: CASSLVDTQYF.

The genes are TRBV7-2 and TRBJ2-5; 8 nucleotides match TRBD1. J gave up 2 bases and V 6 bases, and 8 bases lay outside the gene matches. The CDR3 runs to 15 residues. The germline gives CDR1 SGHTA, CDR2 FQGNSA. The CDR3, as DNA: TGTGCCAGCAGGGTGGAACAGGGGGTGCAAGAGACCCAGTACTTC. Amino acid sequence: CASRVEQGVQETQYF. The entire variable domain, with the rest obtained from reference TRBV7-2 and TRBJ2-5, is as follows: GAGVSQSPSNKVTEKGKDVELRCDPISGHTALYWYRQSLGQGLEFLIYFQGNSAPDKSGLPSDRFSAERTGGSVSTLTIQRTQQEDSAVYLCASRVEQGVQETQYFGPGTRLLVL.

This clonotype was seen a few times. This chain links TRBV7-9 with TRBJ2-7; 11 bases match TRBD2. Per germline, CDR1 SEHNR and CDR2 FQNEAQ (reference sequence). The CDR3 totals 14 residues. With 3 bases clipped from V and 4 bases from J, the junction kept 2 bases outside the gene matches. CDR3 bases: TGTGCCAGCAGCTTTAGCGGGAGGGCGTACGAGCAGTACTTC. Translation: CASSFSGRAYEQYF. The variable domain in full, with the rest retrieved from reference TRBV7-9 and TRBJ2-7, is DTGVSQNPRHKITKRGQNVTFRCDPISEHNRLYWYRQTLGQGPEFLTYFQNEAQLEKSRLLSDRFSAERPKGSFSTLEIQRTEQGDSAMYLCASSFSGRAYEQYFGPGTRLTVT.

In its sample, this clonotype was seen many times. This sequence joins TRBV12-3 or TRBV12-4 and TRBJ1-1; weak D call: TRBD1 (6 bases). Trimming left V 6 bases short and J 3 bases short, with 17 bases between. This CDR3 has 15 amino acids. The CDR3 sequence: CASRATYRDDTEAFF. In DNA form, the CDR3 reads TGTGCCAGCAGAGCCACCTACAGGGATGACACTGAAGCTTTCTTT.

This clonotype was detected only a few times. The CDR3: CAISFVGLGAGSTDTQYF. Written as DNA, the CDR3 is TGTGCCATCAGCTTCGTCGGTTTGGGGGCCGGGTCCACAGATACGCAGTATTTT. The chain combines TRBV10-3 with TRBJ2-3; D is possibly TRBD1 (6 bases). Germline loops: CDR1 ENHRY, CDR2 SYGVKD. The CDR3 sequence is 18 residues long. The ends were cut back, 6 bases at V and 2 bases at J, with 24 bases in the middle.

This clonotype showed up many times. The chain combines TRBV29-1 with TRBJ2-3; 16 positions agree with TRBD2. CDR1 is SQVTM, CDR2 ANQGSEA, per germline. The CDR3 is 23 residues long. V lost 2 bases to trimming and J lost 2 bases; unmatched junction nucleotides: 22. CDR3 sequence (DNA): TGCAGCGTTGAAAACCCCATCTTATCCGGGACTAGCGGGAGGGGATCTTCCACAGATACGCAGTATTTT. Residues: CSVENPILSGTSGRGSSTDTQYF.

This clonotype was seen a handful of times. The chain combines TRBV7-8 with TRBJ2-3; the D gene is possibly TRBD2 (5 bases). Trimming took 5 bases from V and 5 from J, leaving 11 bases between them. Germline V CDR1 and CDR2: SGHVS, FQNEAQ. The length of the CDR3 is 13 residues. The CDR3 is CASSIRTLDTQYF. DNA for the CDR3: TGTGCCAGCAGCATACGGACTTTAGATACGCAGTATTTT.

This clonotype showed up many times. This sequence joins TRBV4-2 and TRBJ2-1; 12 bases map to TRBD1. In germline, CDR1 is LGHNA, CDR2 YNFKEQ. With V trimmed by 0 bases and J by 8 bases, 5 bases remained unmatched. This CDR3 spans 16 amino acids. The chain's CDR3 is CASSQDLGQGADEQFF. The CDR3 bases are TGTGCCAGCAGCCAAGATTTGGGACAGGGGGCCGATGAGCAGTTCTTC.

The sample holds many counts of this clonotype. In DNA form, the CDR3 reads TGTGCCATCACCGTTACCGGGGAGCTGTTTTTT. Protein sequence: CAITVTGELFF. This chain uses TRBV10-3 with TRBJ2-2; D call uncertain. The V end lost 7 bases, the J end lost 5 bases, and 5 bases lay between the germline ends. The CDR3 sequence is 11 residues long. Germline V gene data show CDR1 as ENHRY and CDR2 as SYGVKD.

This clonotype was found many times. The chain links TRBV4-3 to TRBJ2-7; tentatively, D is TRBD1 (5 bases). V lost 0 bases, J lost 2 bases, and 8 bases lay in between. This CDR3 is built from 14 residues. CDR1 LGHNA and CDR2 YSLEER come from the germline V gene. CDR3 DNA: TGCGCCAGCAGCCAAGACAGGGCGGCCTACGAGCAGTACTTC. Amino acid sequence: CASSQDRAAYEQYF.

The CDR3 bases are TGTGCCAGCAGTTTATTCGGTGGGGGAGATACGCAGTATTTT. It yields the protein CASSLFGGGDTQYF. This chain connects TRBV12-3 or TRBV12-4 to TRBJ2-3, with D perhaps given as TRBD1 or TRBD2 (5 bases each). The CDR3 sequence is 14 residues long. Trimming pared 2 bases from V and 5 bases from J, leaving 11 bases between.

This chain joins TRBV14 and TRBJ2-1; a weak D match, TRBD1 (5 bases). The germline V and J ends were trimmed by 0 bases and 1 base, with 16 bases remaining between them. Germline lookup yields CDR1 SGHDN and CDR2 FVKESK. The CDR3 runs to 18 residues. CDR3 DNA sequence: TGTGCCAGCAGCCAAGATCTCTTTGGGCAGGGTTCCTACAATGAGCAGTTCTTC. It encodes CASSQDLFGQGSYNEQFF.

This clonotype was counted many times. The genes are TRBV29-1 and TRBJ2-7, with a possible D match to TRBD1 (6 bases). Germline V gene sequence: CDR1 SQVTM, CDR2 ANQGSEA. The CDR3 consists of 12 residues. V lost 7 bases, J lost 2 bases, and 12 bases lay in between. The CDR3 here is CSGQDTTYEQYF. The CDR3, as DNA: TGCAGCGGACAGGATACAACCTACGAGCAGTACTTC.

The chain has TRBV7-2 and TRBJ2-7; D remains unclear. CDR3 length: 15 residues. Between the trimmed V and J ends, which lost 5 bases and 0 bases, there was a span of 14 bases. Germline V gives CDR1 SGHTA, CDR2 FQGNSA. CDR3 in amino acids: CASSPVHLPSYEQYF. The DNA for the CDR3 is TGTGCCAGCAGCCCCGTTCACCTCCCCTCCTACGAGCAGTACTTC.

The CDR3 sequence is CASSYRSDYGYTF. CDR3 in DNA: TGTGCCAGCAGTTACAGGTCAGACTATGGCTACACCTTC. This rearrangement joins TRBV6-2 or TRBV6-3 to TRBJ1-2, with D hard to call. Trimming took 2 bases from V and 3 from J, leaving 7 bases between them. Germline CDR1 is MNHEY and CDR2 is SVGEGT. The CDR3 length is 13 residues.